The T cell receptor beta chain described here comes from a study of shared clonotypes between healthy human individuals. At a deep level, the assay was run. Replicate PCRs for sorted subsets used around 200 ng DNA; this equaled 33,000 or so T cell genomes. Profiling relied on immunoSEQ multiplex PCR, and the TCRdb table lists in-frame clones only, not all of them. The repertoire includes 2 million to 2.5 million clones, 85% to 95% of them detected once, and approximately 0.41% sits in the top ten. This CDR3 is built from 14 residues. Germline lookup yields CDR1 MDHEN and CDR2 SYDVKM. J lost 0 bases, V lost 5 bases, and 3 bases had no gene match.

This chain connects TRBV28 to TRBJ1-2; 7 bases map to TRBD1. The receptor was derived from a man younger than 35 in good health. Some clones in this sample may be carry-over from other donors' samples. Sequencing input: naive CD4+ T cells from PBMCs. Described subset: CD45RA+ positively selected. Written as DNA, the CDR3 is TGTGCCAGCAGTGCCGGGACAGCTAACTATGGCTACACCTTC. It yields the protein CASSAGTANYGYTF.